This paragraph covers one T cell receptor (beta chain) sequence. These data come from a study of T cell responses to AZD1222 COVID-19 vaccine. V gave up 3 bases and J gave up 8 bases, with 16 bases separating them. The CDR3 extends over 15 amino acids. Germline V gene lookup returns CDR1 LGHNT and CDR2 FRNRAP. Profiled with immunoSEQ multiplex PCR; TCRdb holds only in-frame clones, not every one. The data contain about 180,000 clones, under 95% of them singletons. The starting material was peripheral blood, obtained 28 days after the second AZD1222 dose. The chain uses TRBV12-5 and TRBJ1-4; no clear D gene. This clonotype was obtained from an adult who received the AZD1222 COVID-19 vaccine. The CDR3 DNA reads TGTGCTAGTGGTTTTGGTCGACCCCGAGGGGAAAAACTGTTTTTT. Residues: CASGFGRPRGEKLFF. Looking up the rest from reference TRBV12-5 and TRBJ1-4 gives the full variable domain: DARVTQTPRHKVTEMGQEVTMRCQPILGHNTVFWYRQTMMQGLELLAYFRNRAPLDDSGMPKDRFSAEMPDATLATLKIQPSEPRDSAVYFCASGFGRPRGEKLFFGSGTQLSVL.